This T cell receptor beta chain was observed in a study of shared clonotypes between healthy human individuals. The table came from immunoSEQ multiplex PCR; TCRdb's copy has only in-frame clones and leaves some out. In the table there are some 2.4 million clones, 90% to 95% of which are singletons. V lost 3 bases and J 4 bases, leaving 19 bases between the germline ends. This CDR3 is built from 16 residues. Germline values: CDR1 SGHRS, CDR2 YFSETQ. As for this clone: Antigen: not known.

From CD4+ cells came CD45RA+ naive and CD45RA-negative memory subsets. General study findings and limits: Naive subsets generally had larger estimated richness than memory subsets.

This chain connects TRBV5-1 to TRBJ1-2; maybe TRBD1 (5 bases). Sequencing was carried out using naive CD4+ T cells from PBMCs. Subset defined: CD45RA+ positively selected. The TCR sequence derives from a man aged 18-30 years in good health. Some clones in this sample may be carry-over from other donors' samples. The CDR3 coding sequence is TGCGCCAGCAGCTGGGAGGAGGGACGCTCCGCCTATGGCTACACCTTC. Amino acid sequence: CASSWEEGRSAYGYTF.